This T cell receptor (beta chain) was retrieved from a study of blood T cell repertoires in COVID-19 (dated by TCRdb to the early 2020s). At the level of the whole study: Samples covering the acute and convalescent phases of COVID-19 were provided by collaborators in the United States, Italy and Spain. A de-identified subject ID, COVID-19 status, age in years and sex were almost always included in the sample metadata. The dataset comprised deeply sampled blood TCRbeta repertoires from subjects exposed to, actively infected with, or recovered from COVID-19. Where available, HLA class I and class II types were obtained from metadata supplied by the sample provider rather than from assay-based typing. The repertoires were released in a freely available public database meant as a resource for research on the immune response to SARS-CoV-2. Samples were obtained from the ongoing ImmuneRACE study (first 160 participants) and from 1,000 to 1,500 subjects provided by 6 global collaborators. The material from the prospective study consisted of cDNA or gDNA derived from T cells, B-cell-depleted T cells, or PBMCs.

Via the germline V gene (reference sequence), CDR1 is LNHDA and CDR2 SQIVND. At the junction V is shortened by 2 bases and J by 14 bases, with 16 bases in between. Inclusive of the bounding cysteine and phenylalanine, the CDR3 is 14 residues long. Here the CDR3 DNA is all that survives: 42 bases in frame from base 1. TCRbeta CDR3 regions were amplified from genomic DNA using the immunoSEQ Assay, a bias-controlled multiplex PCR. In the paper's pipeline: Nucleated cell counts per sample were estimated from amplification of reference gene primers within the assay. Sequence reads were collapsed and filtered to measure the absolute abundance of every unique TCRbeta CDR3 rearrangement. For each sample, productive Simpson clonality was calculated as the square root of Simpson's diversity index across productive rearrangements. TCRdb's version of the immuneACCESS table is confined to in-frame rearrangements and falls short of the full clone set. An unresolved V gene accounts for under half of the shortfall where checked; the remainder is of unknown origin. V and J calls and clone size come straight from that table; D and trimming were deduced from the DNA. This sample holds about 38,000 clones; roughly 70% were observed only once. The ten most abundant clones make up about 10% of the sample.

About this clone: This clone's antigen is unknown. Qualities for individual bases were not recorded, and no much larger clone is one base off.

In Seattle, one collaborating source enrolled patients while the infection was active and tracked those patients longitudinally over the course of disease. Collaborating institutions collected whole blood in K2EDTA tubes following their own protocols. For TCRbeta analysis, collaborator samples were shipped as frozen whole blood, as isolated PBMCs, or as DNA extracted from either sample type. Study-wide conclusions, independent of this receptor: Clinical and demographic metadata were provided uncurated, with the amount varying by source and participant.

The receptor was derived from a man in his sixties or seventies with COVID-19, enrolled during active disease. The sample comprised peripheral blood. The receptor chain draws on TRBV19 and TRBJ1-6; a tentative D call is TRBD1 (6 bases match). The DNA is as follows: TGTGCCAGTAGTATATGGGACACCGTGAGAACCCTCCACTTT. Translated, it reads CASSIWDTVRTLHF.